Following are 20 T cell receptor beta chains from one sample sequenced in a study of cytomegalovirus exposure and HLA in healthy donors. Primers included in the PCR were 60 Vbeta and 13 Jbeta primers. Clones were read by immunoSEQ multiplex PCR, and TCRdb kept only the in-frame ones, dropping some. The data show 150,000 to 200,000 clones, approximately 84% seen once. The source material was PBMCs. These receptors were obtained from a boy between 2 and 10 years old in good health and CMV-seronegative.

In its sample, this clone was seen once. V is TRBV5-1 and J is TRBJ2-3, with TRBD2 as a possible D gene (6 bases). Trimming removed 4 bases from V and 4 bases from J, with 10 bases in between. This CDR3 comprises 13 residues. Germline values: CDR1 SGHRS, CDR2 YFSETQ. CDR3 DNA: TGCGCCAGCAGCAGGGGAGGCGCAGATACGCAGTATTTT. This sequence encodes CASSRGGADTQYF. Looking up the rest from reference TRBV5-1 and TRBJ2-3 gives the full variable domain: KAGVTQTPRYLIKTRGQQVTLSCSPISGHRSVSWYQQTPGQGLQFLFEYFSETQRNKGNFPGRFSGRQFSNSRSEMNVSTLELGDSALYLCASSRGGADTQYFGPGTRLTVL.

The gene calls are TRBV25-1 and TRBJ1-2; 9 bases fit TRBD1. CDR1 MGHDK and CDR2 SYGVNS come from the germline V gene. The CDR3 runs to 14 residues. Losses at the gene ends were 4 bases for V and 2 bases for J; bases not matched to a gene: 2. CDR3 in DNA: TGTGCCAGCAGTGGACAGGGGGAGAACTATGGCTACACCTTC. As protein: CASSGQGENYGYTF.

V and J are TRBV19 and TRBJ1-5; TRBD1 matches at 7 bases. The V segment lost 1 base and the J segment 6 bases; nucleotides outside the gene matches: 6. Germline CDR1 and CDR2: LNHDA and SQIVND (reference sequence). The CDR3 is made up of 15 amino acids. The CDR3 DNA reads TGTGCCAGTAGTATAGGACAGGGATCGGGTCAGCCCCAGCATTTT. This codes for CASSIGQGSGQPQHF. The full variable domain, with the rest looked up from reference TRBV19 and TRBJ1-5, is DGGITQSPKYLFRKEGQNVTLSCEQNLNHDAMYWYRQDPGQGLRLIYYSQIVNDFQKGDIAEGYSVSREKKESFPLTVTSAQKNPTAFYLCASSIGQGSGQPQHFGDGTRLSIL.

This chain uses TRBV4-2 with TRBJ2-7; D gene uncertain. Looked up from germline, CDR1 is LGHNA and CDR2 is YNFKEQ. V was pared by 1 base and J by 0 bases, with 10 bases between. The CDR3 length is 15 residues. The CDR3 loop reads CASSQVKQSSYEQYF. DNA of the CDR3: TGTGCCAGCAGCCAAGTCAAGCAATCCTCCTACGAGCAGTACTTC.

The sample holds one count of this clone. The chain combines TRBV29-1 with TRBJ2-3; 9 bases agree with TRBD1. Per the germline V gene, CDR1 is SQVTM and CDR2 is ANQGSEA. The CDR3 contains 14 residues. J was trimmed by 6 bases and V by 6 bases; bases with no gene match: 10. The CDR3 sequence is CSVFPGQGADTQYF. CDR3 coding DNA: TGCAGCGTCTTTCCGGGACAGGGAGCCGATACGCAGTATTTT.

The sample holds a few counts of this clone. The chain employs TRBV14 and TRBJ2-5; D is undetermined. V shed 1 base and J shed 5 bases, with 14 bases lying between them. There are 15 residues in the CDR3. Germline CDR1 SGHDN, CDR2 FVKESK. The chain's CDR3 is CASSQGPYSAETQYF. Written as DNA, the CDR3 is TGTGCCAGCAGCCAAGGCCCATATTCAGCGGAGACCCAGTACTTC.

The CDR3 spells CASSEQNGIYQPQHF. The CDR3 nucleotides read TGTGCCAGCAGTGAACAAAACGGGATCTATCAGCCCCAGCATTTT. The V gene is TRBV6-1, the J gene TRBJ1-5, with D hard to call. The CDR3 has 15 residues. Deletions cut 2 bases from V and 5 bases from J, with 13 bases between. The germline gives CDR1 MNHNS, CDR2 SASEGT.

This clone was seen a few times. The chain joins TRBV15 to TRBJ2-6, with D perhaps TRBD1 (5 bases). V was pared by 9 bases and J by 2 bases, with 5 bases between. Germline assignment: CDR1 LNHNV and CDR2 YYDKDF (reference sequence). The CDR3 consists of 12 residues. CDR3 sequence: CATGAGANVLTF. The CDR3 DNA is TGTGCCACAGGGGCTGGGGCCAACGTCCTGACTTTC.

This clone turned up a few times. The chain is built from TRBV6-1 and TRBJ1-2; D is perhaps TRBD1 (6 bases). This CDR3 is built from 13 residues. CDR1 is MNHNS, CDR2 SASEGT, per germline. Trimming cost V 6 bases and J 5 bases, with 13 bases left between them. For the CDR3, the DNA is TGTGCCAGCAGGGCCGACAGGATATATGGCTACACCTTC. Protein: CASRADRIYGYTF.

The chain carries TRBV2 and TRBJ2-5, with a weak D call TRBD2 (5 bases). Between the trimmed V and J ends, which lost 3 bases and 4 bases, there was a span of 24 bases. The germline gives CDR1 SNHLY, CDR2 FYNNEI. The CDR3 sequence is 18 residues long. The CDR3 DNA reads TGTGCCAGCAGTGACTACCGCTTGAGGGTGCCCAAGGGAGAGACCCAGTACTTC. The encoded protein is CASSDYRLRVPKGETQYF.

The V and J genes are TRBV6-1 and TRBJ1-2; D is possibly TRBD1 (6 bases). Looked up from germline, CDR1 is MNHNS and CDR2 is SASEGT. V was trimmed by 3 bases and J by 5 bases, leaving 22 bases between them. The CDR3 is 17 residues long. The CDR3 is CASSDPRQATPKYGYTF. Here the CDR3 DNA reads TGTGCCAGCAGTGATCCCCGACAGGCCACTCCGAAGTATGGCTACACCTTC.

The CDR3 sequence is CSVEPGETQYF. CDR3 coding DNA: TGCAGCGTTGAACCCGGGGAGACCCAGTACTTC. The rearrangement links TRBV29-1 to TRBJ2-5, with no clear D. Germline CDR1 SQVTM, CDR2 ANQGSEA. The V gene lost 2 bases and the J gene lost 5 bases, with 6 bases spanning the gap. The CDR3 extends over 11 amino acids.

The CDR3 sequence is CASSLDRMNTEAFF. CDR3 DNA sequence: TGTGCCAGCAGTCTTGACAGGATGAACACTGAAGCTTTCTTT. V usage is TRBV11-2 and J usage is TRBJ1-1, with D possibly being TRBD1 (6 bases). Looked up from germline, CDR1 is SGHAT and CDR2 is FQNNGV. The CDR3 extends over 14 amino acids. V gave up 6 bases and J gave up 0 bases, with 11 bases separating them.

The chain joins TRBV5-4 to TRBJ2-1, with 7 bases lining up with TRBD2. Germline V CDR1 and CDR2: SGHNT, YYREEE (reference sequence). Trimming at V came to 4 bases and at J to 10 bases, leaving 14 bases not matched to a gene. The length of the CDR3 is 15 residues. CDR3 sequence: CASSLGGAGELEQFF. CDR3 sequence (DNA): TGTGCCAGCAGCCTCGGAGGGGCGGGAGAGTTGGAGCAGTTCTTC.

The chain links TRBV6-5 to TRBJ2-1; the match to TRBD2 covers 7 bases. J was trimmed by 5 bases and V by 4 bases; bases with no gene match: 2. The CDR3 loop spans 13 amino acids. Germline V gene sequence: CDR1 MNHEY, CDR2 SVGAGI. In nucleotides, the CDR3 is TGTGCCAGCAGTTCCCTAGCGGACAATGAGCAGTTCTTC. Translating gives CASSSLADNEQFF.

The chain recombines TRBV6-1 with TRBJ2-2; D remains ambiguous. Per germline, CDR1 MNHNS and CDR2 SASEGT. The V gene lost 1 base and the J gene lost 3 bases, with 9 bases spanning the gap. This CDR3 region has 15 residues. DNA for the CDR3: TGTGCCAGCAGTGAAGGCACTCCTCACACCGGGGAGCTGTTTTTT. It encodes CASSEGTPHTGELFF.

The rearrangement links TRBV2 to TRBJ2-6, with D unresolved. The CDR3 contains 13 residues. CDR1 is SNHLY and CDR2 is FYNNEI in the germline V gene. V lost 8 bases, J lost 3 bases, and 8 bases lay in between. As DNA, the CDR3 is TGTGCCAGCGAAGCTAGTGGGGCCAACGTCCTGACTTTC. Translated, it gives CASEASGANVLTF.

Here the CDR3 reads CASGERISYNEQFF. The CDR3 DNA follows: TGTGCCAGCGGGGAGCGGATCTCCTACAATGAGCAGTTCTTC. The chain has TRBV2 and TRBJ2-1, with D possibly TRBD2 on 5 matching bases. Per germline, CDR1 SNHLY and CDR2 FYNNEI. Trimming pared 8 bases from V and 0 bases from J, leaving 11 bases between. The CDR3 is made up of 14 amino acids.

The CDR3 DNA is TGTGCCAGCAGTGAGGCAGGGATGCCCTACGAGCAGTACTTC. This translates into CASSEAGMPYEQYF. This chain joins TRBV25-1 and TRBJ2-5; D is possibly TRBD1 (5 bases). The DNA end favors TRBJ2-7, so the J call may be wrong. The length of the CDR3 is 14 residues. CDR1 and CDR2 from the germline V gene are MGHDK and SYGVNS.

The genes are TRBV6-1 and TRBJ1-2; tentative D call: TRBD1 (5 bases). The CDR3 has 12 residues. Trimming stripped 6 bases from V and 6 bases from J, with 11 bases between. Germline CDR1 and CDR2: MNHNS and SASEGT. CDR3 nucleotide sequence: TGTGCCAGCAGAGCTAAAGGGGATGGCTACACCTTC. This sequence encodes CASRAKGDGYTF.